This TCR beta chain was captured in a study of cytomegalovirus exposure and HLA in healthy donors (dated by TCRdb to 2016 to 2017). Regarding the study in general: In an earlier analysis of roughly 500 of the donors, 250 to 350 Gb of sequence data and some 100 million unique TCR beta sequences from 150 million to 200 million T cells were reported. Around 320 gigabases of sequencing data and 80 million or so unique TCR sequences were included in an early release covering about 700 HLA-typed donors. Rather than using new phenotypic data, the later analysis identified candidate immune exposures from TCR beta sequences and from how often those sequences occurred across donors. In a later analysis, previously published TCR beta repertoires from several hundred donors were re-analyzed and high-resolution HLA genotyping was added so that TCR occurrence patterns could be studied. The aim of the study was to test whether cataloging public T cell receptors could identify signatures of past pathogen exposure. Besides the first cohort of approximately 670 subjects, a separate validation cohort made up of 120 different subjects was used. In an earlier analysis of 500 to 650 of the donors, high-throughput TCR beta sequencing was used to judge whether each TCR beta V gene segment behaved as functional or pseudogenic. Alongside the repertoire data, information on donor age, sex, ethnicity and CMV serostatus was compiled. In a later genetic analysis, genome-wide SNP genotypes for about three fifths of the roughly 670 donors were used, and that subset was treated as a discovery cohort. The T cell repertoires of around 670 subjects were profiled by immunosequencing and related to cytomegalovirus serostatus. Several DR-DQ haplotypes were handled as single units for association and clustering because linkage in the cohort was strong. Every discovery cohort repertoire had been produced on one sequencing platform. On average, roughly 240,000 unique TCR beta nucleotide sequences were sequenced per donor among a few hundred genotyped donors of the cohort, with roughly 20% of those sequences being non-productive. To predict cytomegalovirus infection status, the study combined high-throughput TCR immunosequencing, statistical association of individual TCRs with disease status, and machine learning. Typing coverage varied by locus: roughly 629-630 donors for A, B, C, DRB1 and DQB1; about 520 for DQA1; around 610 for DPA1; fewer than 480 for DPB1. Of the roughly 400 genotyped donors, roughly 85% fell in the genetic ancestry cluster associated with self-reported Caucasian donors. HLA typing covered class I and class II loci at four-digit resolution. Paper-wide results and their limitations: In vitro tests confirmed that three of the cytomegalovirus-associated TCR beta chains recognize cytomegalovirus antigens. Assigning TCR associations to individual alleles was difficult when HLA alleles, especially DR and DQ, strongly co-occurred. The cohort was sequenced for TCR beta chains only, and without alpha or paired-chain data the features that could be detected were limited. The sequencing pipeline was judged likely to have produced a cluster of highly shared sequence variants as a technical artifact. In a later analysis, most CMV-associated TCR beta chains were found to appear HLA-restricted, with HLA associations seemingly driven largely by CMV exposure. Some IMGT-functional V segments, including TRBV6-2 and TRBV6-3, could not be told apart with the 87-base-pair reads, so those segments were excluded. Over 15 rarely observed V segments, including chromosome 9 orphons, were excluded from the earlier analysis of several hundred of the donors because counts were too low. A later analysis found that TCR association rates varied across HLA loci, with DRB1 alleles showing the most associated TCRs and HLA-C alleles the fewest. For the cohort, immune exposure information was limited to CMV serostatus. Specific HLA alleles were associated with 15,000 to 20,000 TCR beta sequences at a false discovery rate of 0.05 in a later analysis. Broadly in line with IMGT annotations, most TCR beta V segments showed up in productive rearrangements about 90% or about 30% of the time in an earlier analysis of around 550 of the donors. A further reported finding was that TCR beta sequences accurately predicted the HLA-A and HLA-B alleles for most subjects in the first cohort. It was suggested by the authors that the approach could potentially be generalized to other disease states and immunological phenotypes. Correlated functional status among segregating V segments might be attributable to linkage disequilibrium, but an unknown experimental factor could not be ruled out. In a later analysis, several top co-occurrence clusters were reported to appear linked to parvovirus B19, influenza, CMV and Epstein-Barr virus. In a later analysis, HLA-associated TCR beta chains were found to be more clonally expanded and to have lower generation probabilities than equally common non-associated chains. Because some donors lacked HLA typing at each locus, the association tests relied only on the typed subset. Cytomegalovirus status was reported to be diagnosed by the classifier with high specificity and sensitivity in both the original and validation cohorts. Across donors, most TCR sequences were observed very rarely, whereas some public TCRs were present in many individuals. V-gene and J-gene trimming of TCR beta chains was associated with a missense DCLRE1C variant in a later genetic analysis, and the association was replicated in an independent cohort. The study gave a list of under 200 TCR beta chains associated with cytomegalovirus. Presence/absence analyses assumed roughly uniform sequencing depth across donors, an assumption that may not hold. A later genetic analysis reported fewer N-insertions in productive TCRs among donors in an Asian-associated ancestry cluster than the roughly 700-donor mean.

The cohort was made up of approximately 670 healthy bone marrow donors. Cohort members were all nominally healthy when sampled, although unrecorded immune exposures were likely present. The donor tested CMV seropositive, placing the donor among the 250 to 350 seropositive members of the cohort. Every donor gave a peripheral blood sample, and the peripheral blood mononuclear cells from that sample were used for TCR beta sequencing. Genomic DNA extraction from the blood cell samples was performed with the Qiagen DNeasy Blood Extraction Kit. CDR1 and CDR2 were assigned from the germline V gene as SGHVS and FQNEAQ. The CDR3 spans 17 residues, from the cysteine through the phenylalanine. Only the CDR3 part of the read is kept: 51 bases, read in frame from the first base. The trim is 4 bases for V and 2 bases for J, with a gap of 17 bases between the germline ends. The library was prepared using the immunoSEQ multiplex PCR assay. A mixture of 60 forward primers for TCR Vbeta segments and 13 reverse primers for TCR Jbeta segments was used in the multiplex PCR. The CDR3 region of rearranged TCR beta genes was amplified from genomic DNA with a multiplex PCR assay. The amplified TCR beta libraries were sequenced on the Illumina HiSeq System as 87-base-pair reads. The study's own analysis went as follows. In a later analysis, roughly 80 million unique TCR beta chains were counted across the roughly 610 repertoires, and around 10 million of these chains were shared by at least two donors. To remove PCR and sequencing errors, raw reads were error-corrected and collapsed into unique sequences using a nearest-neighbor algorithm that merged closely related sequences. To assign V, D and J gene segments, CDR3 sequences were aligned to IMGT reference sequences. For a sequence to be retained, at least a six-nucleotide match to both a V gene segment and a J gene segment was required. Rearrangements were called productive when the CDR3 lacked stop codons and stayed in frame with V and J; all others were non-productive. CDR3 was defined by IMGT convention, running from the second conserved V-encoded cysteine to the conserved J-encoded phenylalanine. The earlier analysis of 587 of the donors excluded sequences that lacked an unambiguous match to a single V gene segment. In an earlier analysis of 450 to 750 of the donors, a V segment was called functional when productive rearrangements were above 56.7%, and segregating when the standard deviation between donors exceeded 5%. To diagnose cytomegalovirus status from the catalog of TCR beta chain sequences, a statistical classification framework was built. V and J gene assignment, in a later analysis, came from comparing TCR nucleotide sequences with IMGT/GENE-DB human TR gene sequences. In a later analysis, CDR3 sequences and most-parsimonious VDJ recombination scenarios were assigned using the TCRdist pipeline. In a later analysis, each TCR beta chain was defined by its CDR3 amino acid sequence together with its V-gene family, and reads without a unique V-gene family were excluded. As a way to deal with suspected cross-contamination and a sequencing artifact, a later analysis dropped approximately 570 nucleotide sequences that were highly shared and had low generation probability. For each public chain, a later analysis derived a clonal expansion index from normalized ranks of inferred template counts within each repertoire. In a later analysis, generation probabilities were computed using a VDJ recombination model fitted to out-of-frame rearrangements, and the results were checked against IGoR. In a later analysis, TCR-TCR, TCR-HLA and TCR-CMV co-occurrence was scored with hypergeometric tests, and a repertoire-size bias correction was applied to TCR pairs. A later analysis estimated false discovery rates by permuting HLA or CMV assignments 20 times. In a later analysis, co-occurring TCRs were grouped using DBSCAN, with TCRdist sequence similarity added in when clustering inside HLA-allele-positive subsets. Repertoires with fewer than 30,000 or more than 120,000 public chains, plus five repertoires with anomalous nucleotide sharing, were excluded from co-occurrence clustering. TCRdb re-hosts the immuneACCESS table, in-frame sequences only. Its copies lack some clones; in the studies checked, an unresolved V gene accounts for under half of them, and the cause for the rest is not known. V, J and clone size were drawn from that table, and D and trimming were deduced from the DNA. The sample table contains about 130,000 clones; only one count was recorded for approximately 79% of them. Jointly, the top ten make up roughly 4.5% of the sample.

To note about this clone: No antigen is known for it. Per-base quality was not reported, and no clone a single base away is much larger than it.

This TCR was sampled from a man aged 18 to 29 in good health and CMV-seropositive. The sequencing input was PBMCs. This chain is built from TRBV7-8 and TRBJ2-2, with no D gene named confidently. The CDR3 is CASSYRVNSDNTGELFF. The DNA reads as follows: TGTGCCAGCAGCTACCGGGTCAACTCCGACAACACCGGGGAGCTGTTTTTT.